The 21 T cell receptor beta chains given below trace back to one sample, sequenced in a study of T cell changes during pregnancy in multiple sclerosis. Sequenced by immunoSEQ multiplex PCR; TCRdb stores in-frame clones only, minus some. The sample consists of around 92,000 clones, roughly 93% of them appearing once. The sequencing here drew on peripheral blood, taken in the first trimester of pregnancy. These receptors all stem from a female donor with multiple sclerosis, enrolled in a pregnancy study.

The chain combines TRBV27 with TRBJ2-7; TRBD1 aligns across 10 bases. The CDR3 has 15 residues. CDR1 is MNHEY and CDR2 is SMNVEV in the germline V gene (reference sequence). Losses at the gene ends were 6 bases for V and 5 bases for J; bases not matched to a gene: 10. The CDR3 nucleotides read TGTGCCAGCAGACGACCGGGACAGGGGTTCCACGAGCAGTACTTC. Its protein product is CASRRPGQGFHEQYF.

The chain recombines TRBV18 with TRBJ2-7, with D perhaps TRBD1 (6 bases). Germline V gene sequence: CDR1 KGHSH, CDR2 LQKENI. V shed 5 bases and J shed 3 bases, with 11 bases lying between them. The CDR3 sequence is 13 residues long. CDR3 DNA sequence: TGTGCCAGCTCAGCGGACAGCCTCTACGAGCAGTACTTC. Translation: CASSADSLYEQYF. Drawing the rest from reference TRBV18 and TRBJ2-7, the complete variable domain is NAGVMQNPRHLVRRRGQEARLRCSPMKGHSHVYWYRQLPEEGLKFMVYLQKENIIDESGMPKERFSAEFPKEGPSILRIQQVVRGDSAAYFCASSADSLYEQYFGPGTRLTVT.

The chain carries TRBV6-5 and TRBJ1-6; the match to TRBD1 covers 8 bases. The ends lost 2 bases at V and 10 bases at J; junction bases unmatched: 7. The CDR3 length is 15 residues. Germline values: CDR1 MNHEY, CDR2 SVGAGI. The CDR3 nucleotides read TGTGCCAGCAGTTACGGTTCAGGGGACAGGTCACCCCTCCACTTT. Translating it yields CASSYGSGDRSPLHF.

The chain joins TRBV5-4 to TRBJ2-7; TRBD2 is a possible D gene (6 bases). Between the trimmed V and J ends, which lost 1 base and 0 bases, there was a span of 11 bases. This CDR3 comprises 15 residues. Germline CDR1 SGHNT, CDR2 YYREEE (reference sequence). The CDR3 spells CASSLRGTLSYEQYF. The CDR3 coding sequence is TGTGCCAGCAGCTTGCGGGGGACCCTCTCCTACGAGCAGTACTTC. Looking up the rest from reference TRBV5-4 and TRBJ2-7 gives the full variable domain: ETGVTQSPTHLIKTRGQQVTLRCSSQSGHNTVSWYQQALGQGPQFIFQYYREEENGRGNFPPRFSGLQFPNYSSELNVNALELDDSALYLCASSLRGTLSYEQYFGPGTRLTVT.

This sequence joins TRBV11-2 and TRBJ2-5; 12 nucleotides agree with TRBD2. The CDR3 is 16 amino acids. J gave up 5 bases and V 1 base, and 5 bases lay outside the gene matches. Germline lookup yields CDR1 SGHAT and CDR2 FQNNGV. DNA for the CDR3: TGTGCCAGCAGCTTAGGGCTAGCGGGGGGGTTGGAGACCCAGTACTTC. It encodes CASSLGLAGGLETQYF.

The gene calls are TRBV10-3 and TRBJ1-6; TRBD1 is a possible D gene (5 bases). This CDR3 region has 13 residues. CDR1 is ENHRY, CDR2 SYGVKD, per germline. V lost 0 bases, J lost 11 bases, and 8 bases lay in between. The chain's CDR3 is CAISESGRAPLHF. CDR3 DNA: TGTGCCATCAGTGAGTCGGGCAGGGCACCCCTCCACTTT.

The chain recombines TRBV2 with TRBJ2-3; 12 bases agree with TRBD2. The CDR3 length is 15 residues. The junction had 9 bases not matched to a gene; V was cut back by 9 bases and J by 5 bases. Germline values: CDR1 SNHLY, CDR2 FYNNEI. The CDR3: CASEALAGGVDTQYF. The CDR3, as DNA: TGTGCCAGTGAGGCGCTAGCGGGGGGGGTAGATACGCAGTATTTT.

For the CDR3, the DNA is TGTGCCAGTGGGACAGGGAGCGGCTACACCTTC. Encoded protein: CASGTGSGYTF. The chain combines TRBV19 with TRBJ1-2, with 9 nucleotides matching TRBD1. This CDR3 spans 11 amino acids. Germline V gives CDR1 LNHDA, CDR2 SQIVND (reference sequence). V shed 8 bases, J shed 8 bases, and the junction held 3 bases outside the gene matches.

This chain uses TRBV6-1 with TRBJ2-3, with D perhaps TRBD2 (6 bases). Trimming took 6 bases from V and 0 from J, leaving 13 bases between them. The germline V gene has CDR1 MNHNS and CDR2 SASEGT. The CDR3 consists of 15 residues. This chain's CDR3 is CASRRTGTSTDTQYF. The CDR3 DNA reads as TGTGCCAGCAGGAGGACCGGGACTAGCACAGATACGCAGTATTTT.

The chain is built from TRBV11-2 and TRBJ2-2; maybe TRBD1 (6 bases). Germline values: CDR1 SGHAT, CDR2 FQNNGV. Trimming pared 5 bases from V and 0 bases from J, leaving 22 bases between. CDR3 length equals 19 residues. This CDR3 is CASSPPLGAARANTGELFF. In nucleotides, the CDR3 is TGTGCCAGCAGCCCTCCCTTGGGGGCCGCCAGGGCGAACACCGGGGAGCTGTTTTTT.

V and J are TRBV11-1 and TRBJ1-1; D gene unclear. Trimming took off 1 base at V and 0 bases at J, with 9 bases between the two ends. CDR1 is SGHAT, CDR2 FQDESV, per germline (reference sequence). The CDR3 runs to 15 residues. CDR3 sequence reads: CASSLDGRMNTEAFF. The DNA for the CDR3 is TGTGCCAGCAGCTTAGATGGCAGGATGAACACTGAAGCTTTCTTT.

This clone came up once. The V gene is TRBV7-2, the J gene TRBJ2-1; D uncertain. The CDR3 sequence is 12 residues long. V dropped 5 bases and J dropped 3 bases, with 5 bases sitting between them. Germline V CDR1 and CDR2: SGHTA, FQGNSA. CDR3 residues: CASSEFYNEQFF. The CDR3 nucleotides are TGTGCCAGCAGCGAGTTCTACAATGAGCAGTTCTTC.

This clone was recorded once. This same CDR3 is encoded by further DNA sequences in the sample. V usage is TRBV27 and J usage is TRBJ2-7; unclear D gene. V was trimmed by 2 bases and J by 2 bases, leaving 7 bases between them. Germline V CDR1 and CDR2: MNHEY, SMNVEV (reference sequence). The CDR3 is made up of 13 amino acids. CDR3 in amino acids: CASSLGGTYEQYF. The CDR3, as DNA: TGTGCCAGCAGTTTAGGCGGTACCTACGAGCAGTACTTC.

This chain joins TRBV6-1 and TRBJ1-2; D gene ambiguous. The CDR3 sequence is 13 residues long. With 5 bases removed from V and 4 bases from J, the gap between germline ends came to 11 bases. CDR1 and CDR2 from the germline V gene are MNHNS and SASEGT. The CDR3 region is CASSTTDFYGYTF. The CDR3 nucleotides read TGTGCCAGCAGTACGACGGACTTCTATGGCTACACCTTC.

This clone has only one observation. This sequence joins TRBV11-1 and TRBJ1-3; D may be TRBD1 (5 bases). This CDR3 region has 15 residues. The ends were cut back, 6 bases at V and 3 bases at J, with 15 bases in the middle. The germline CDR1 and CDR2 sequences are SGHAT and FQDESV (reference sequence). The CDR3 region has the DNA TGTGCCAGCAGGAAGGACCAGGGTCGTGGAAACACCATATATTTT. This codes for CASRKDQGRGNTIYF.

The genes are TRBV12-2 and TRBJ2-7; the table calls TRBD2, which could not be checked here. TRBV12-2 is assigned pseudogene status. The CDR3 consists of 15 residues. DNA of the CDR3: TGTGCAAGTCGCTTAGCGGGCCTAGGGGACTCCGAGCAGTACTTC. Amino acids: CASRLAGLGDSEQYF.

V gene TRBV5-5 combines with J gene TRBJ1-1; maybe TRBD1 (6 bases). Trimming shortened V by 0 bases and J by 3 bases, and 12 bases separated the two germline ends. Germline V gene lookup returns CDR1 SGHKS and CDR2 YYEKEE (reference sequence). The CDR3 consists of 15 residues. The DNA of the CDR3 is TGTGCCAGCAGCTTGGACAGGGTCTATTACACTGAAGCTTTCTTT. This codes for CASSLDRVYYTEAFF.

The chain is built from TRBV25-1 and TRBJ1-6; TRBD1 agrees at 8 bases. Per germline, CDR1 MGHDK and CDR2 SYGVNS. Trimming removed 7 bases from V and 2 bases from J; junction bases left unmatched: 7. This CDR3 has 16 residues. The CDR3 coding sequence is TGTGCCAGCACCGAGGGGACAGGTCCCTATAATTCACCCCTCCACTTT. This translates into CASTEGTGPYNSPLHF.

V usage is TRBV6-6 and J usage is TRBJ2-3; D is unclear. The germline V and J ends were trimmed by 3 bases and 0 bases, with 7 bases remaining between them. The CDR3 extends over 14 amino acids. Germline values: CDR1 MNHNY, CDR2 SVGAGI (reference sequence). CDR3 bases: TGTGCCAGCAGTTATTTCCCAAGCACAGATACGCAGTATTTT. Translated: CASSYFPSTDTQYF.

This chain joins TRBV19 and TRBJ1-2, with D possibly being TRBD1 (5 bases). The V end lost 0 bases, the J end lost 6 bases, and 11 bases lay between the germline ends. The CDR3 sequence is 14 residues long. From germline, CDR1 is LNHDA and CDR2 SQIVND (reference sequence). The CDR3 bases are TGTGCCAGTAGTATAGACAGGACATACGATGGCTACACCTTC. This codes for CASSIDRTYDGYTF. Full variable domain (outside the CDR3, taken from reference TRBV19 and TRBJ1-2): DGGITQSPKYLFRKEGQNVTLSCEQNLNHDAMYWYRQDPGQGLRLIYYSQIVNDFQKGDIAEGYSVSREKKESFPLTVTSAQKNPTAFYLCASSIDRTYDGYTFGSGTRLTVV.

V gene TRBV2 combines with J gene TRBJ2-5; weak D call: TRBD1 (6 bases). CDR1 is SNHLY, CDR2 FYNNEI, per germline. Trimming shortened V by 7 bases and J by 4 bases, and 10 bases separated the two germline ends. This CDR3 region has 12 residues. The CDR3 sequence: CASNRARETQYF. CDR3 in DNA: TGTGCCAGCAACAGGGCAAGAGAGACCCAGTACTTC.